In its sample, the clone carrying this TCR beta chain was seen many times. These data are taken from a study of T-cell reconstitution after alpha-beta-depleted transplantation in children. This CDR3 is 13 amino acids long. Germline values: CDR1 SGHRS, CDR2 YFSETQ. Trimming took 0 bases from V and 6 from J, leaving 7 bases between them. Unique molecular identifiers were incorporated into the prepared TCRbeta library. TCRdb reprocessed the PCR reads with MiXCR, giving one entry per CDR3 protein. Among approximately 350,000 distinct CDR3 sequences, about a sixth were seen once, and the ten largest hold roughly 40%.

The sequence came from a male patient between 2 and 10 years old who had a stem cell transplant for acute lymphoblastic leukemia, so the T cells may come from the graft donor. The specimen comprised PBMCs, mostly from graft donor cells, sampled 360 days after TCRalphabeta/CD19-depleted stem cell transplant. The rearrangement links TRBV5-1 to TRBJ2-1; D is uncertain. CDR3 sequence: CASSLVGINEQFF. The CDR3 coding sequence is TGCGCCAGCAGCTTGGTAGGAATCAATGAGCAGTTCTTC.